The 25 T cell receptor beta chains below all came from one sample that was sequenced in a study of cytomegalovirus exposure and HLA in healthy donors. A multiplex PCR was run with 60 Vbeta primers and 13 Jbeta primers. Data came from immunoSEQ multiplex PCR; TCRdb stores just in-frame clones and leaves some out. The table shows tens of thousands of clones, with around 70% occurring only once. The sample was PBMCs. The receptors were gathered from a woman between 25 and 40 years old in good health and CMV-seropositive.

The chain combines TRBV29-1 with TRBJ1-1; a possible D gene is TRBD1 (6 bases). V lost 5 bases to trimming and J lost 2 bases, with 15 bases between them. Germline CDR1 SQVTM, CDR2 ANQGSEA. The CDR3 contains 14 residues. The CDR3 region is CSVSLVGANTEAFF. DNA for the CDR3: TGCAGCGTTTCGCTCGTGGGGGCCAACACTGAAGCTTTCTTT.

J is TRBJ2-3 and V is TRBV5-1, with a possible D match to TRBD1 (5 bases). Trimming left V 0 bases short and J 4 bases short, with 15 bases between. The CDR3 is 16 amino acids. CDR1 is SGHRS, CDR2 YFSETQ, per germline. The CDR3 reads CASSLARQISPDTQYF. The CDR3 DNA follows: TGCGCCAGCAGCTTGGCCCGACAGATTTCACCAGATACGCAGTATTTT.

This chain uses TRBV7-9 with TRBJ2-7; TRBD1 matches 9 bases. J was trimmed by 2 bases and V by 0 bases; bases with no gene match: 2. Germline V CDR1 and CDR2: SEHNR, FQNEAQ (reference sequence). CDR3 size: 15 residues. The CDR3 nucleotides read TGTGCCAGCAGCTTAGCGGGGACAGGGACCTACGAGCAGTACTTC. Translated: CASSLAGTGTYEQYF.

A few counts support this clone. The chain uses TRBV5-5 and TRBJ1-2; 8 bases fit TRBD1. The CDR3 is 12 residues long. The V segment lost 4 bases and the J segment 4 bases; nucleotides outside the gene matches: 0. Germline CDR1 SGHKS, CDR2 YYEKEE (reference sequence). The CDR3 here is CASSGTGYGYTF. Written as DNA, the CDR3 is TGTGCCAGCAGCGGGACAGGCTATGGCTACACCTTC.

The chain recombines TRBV4-1 with TRBJ2-5; possibly TRBD1 for D (5 bases). V lost 0 bases, J lost 4 bases, and 6 bases lay in between. Germline CDR1 and CDR2: MGHRA and YSYEKL. CDR3 length equals 13 residues. This CDR3 reads CASSQDRGETQYF. Here the CDR3 DNA reads TGCGCCAGCAGCCAAGATAGGGGAGAGACCCAGTACTTC.

This clone was seen a handful of times. The rearrangement joins TRBV15 to TRBJ1-3, with a tentative D call TRBD1 (6 bases). The CDR3 runs 19 residues. Per the germline V gene, CDR1 is LNHNV and CDR2 is YYDKDF (reference sequence). Trimming took 5 bases from V and 0 from J, leaving 23 bases between them. For the CDR3, the DNA is TGTGCCACCAGCTTCCGGGACAAGGACTTCCTCCGCTCTGGAAACACCATATATTTT. Protein: CATSFRDKDFLRSGNTIYF.

V is TRBV30 and J is TRBJ2-6; 8 bases are shared with TRBD1. Germline CDR1 and CDR2: GTSNPN and SVGIG (reference sequence). This CDR3 spans 20 amino acids. V dropped 5 bases and J dropped 0; count of bases not matched to a gene: 18. The CDR3 DNA sequence: TGTGCCTGGGGAAGACTCGGGACAGGATTTTCTATCTCTGGGGCCAACGTCCTGACTTTC. Protein: CAWGRLGTGFSISGANVLTF.

The V and J genes are TRBV4-1 and TRBJ1-1, with D uncertain. V lost 0 bases to trimming and J lost 3 bases, with 14 bases between them. The CDR3 totals 16 residues. Germline V gene data show CDR1 as MGHRA and CDR2 as YSYEKL. The CDR3 loop is CASSQDVIRRDTEAFF. CDR3 DNA: TGCGCCAGCAGCCAAGATGTCATCAGGAGGGACACTGAAGCTTTCTTT.

The rearrangement uses TRBV10-2 and TRBJ2-7; tentative D call: TRBD2 (6 bases). The V end lost 0 bases, the J end lost 2 bases, and 11 bases lay between the germline ends. The germline V gene encodes CDR1 WSHSY and CDR2 SAAADI. CDR3 length: 15 amino acids. CDR3 sequence: CASSESKGGTYEQYF. The CDR3 DNA reads TGCGCCAGCAGTGAGTCGAAAGGAGGGACCTACGAGCAGTACTTC.

The CDR3 reads CASSLLKRNTEAFF. As DNA, the CDR3 is TGTGCCAGCAGTTTACTGAAGCGGAACACTGAAGCTTTCTTT. The V gene is TRBV28, the J gene TRBJ1-1; D unresolved. There are 14 residues in the CDR3. V was clipped by 2 bases and J by 1 base, with 8 bases between them. Germline V lookup: CDR1 MDHEN, CDR2 SYDVKM.

The V call is TRBV11-3, the J call TRBJ2-1, with 9 bases aligning to TRBD1. J was trimmed by 4 bases and V by 2 bases; bases with no gene match: 3. Germline V CDR1 and CDR2: SGHNT, YENEEA. This CDR3 comprises 15 residues. The CDR3 sequence: CASSLTTGGYNEQFF. The CDR3 nucleotides read TGTGCCAGCAGCTTAACGACAGGGGGTTACAATGAGCAGTTCTTC.

The chain combines TRBV5-1 with TRBJ2-6; D might be TRBD2 (5 bases). Trimming stripped 4 bases from V and 2 bases from J, with 10 bases between. Germline assignment: CDR1 SGHRS and CDR2 YFSETQ. The CDR3 is 15 amino acids. In DNA form, the CDR3 reads TGCGCCAGCAGCATAGAGGGAGCTGGGGCCAACGTCCTGACTTTC. This codes for CASSIEGAGANVLTF.

This chain connects TRBV18 to TRBJ1-1, with 9 bases identical to TRBD1. The J segment lost 4 bases and the V segment lost 1 base, leaving 4 bases of the junction unmatched. Germline-derived CDR1 and CDR2 are KGHSH and LQKENI. This CDR3 comprises 15 residues. The CDR3 sequence is CASSPLGQGGTEAFF. The DNA for the CDR3 is TGTGCCAGCTCACCACTGGGACAGGGTGGCACTGAAGCTTTCTTT.

The chain is built from TRBV5-1 and TRBJ1-1; perhaps TRBD1 as D (5 bases). This CDR3 spans 13 amino acids. CDR1 SGHRS and CDR2 YFSETQ come from the germline V gene. V lost 5 bases and J 1 base, leaving 9 bases between the germline ends. As DNA, the CDR3 is TGCGCCAGCAGGTCGGGGGGGAACACTGAAGCTTTCTTT. The encoded protein is CASRSGGNTEAFF.

V and J are TRBV6-5 and TRBJ2-1, with a tentative D call TRBD1 (6 bases). Germline CDR1 reads MNHEY; CDR2 reads SVGAGI. The CDR3 sequence is 15 residues long. Trimming removed 7 bases from V and 3 bases from J, with 16 bases in between. CDR3 sequence: CASKPPLTGYNEQFF. The CDR3 nucleotides read TGTGCCAGCAAACCCCCACTGACAGGCTACAATGAGCAGTTCTTC.

The V gene is TRBV2, the J gene TRBJ2-3, with 11 bases lining up with TRBD2. Looked up from germline, CDR1 is SNHLY and CDR2 is FYNNEI. Unmatched junction bases numbered 7, after V lost 5 bases and J lost 0 bases. The CDR3 is made up of 17 amino acids. The CDR3 sequence: CASSFSGRGTSTDTQYF. DNA of the CDR3: TGTGCCAGCAGTTTTAGCGGGAGGGGGACTAGCACAGATACGCAGTATTTT.

The genes are TRBV30 and TRBJ2-1; D gene unclear. Trimming shortened V by 5 bases and J by 6 bases, and 14 bases separated the two germline ends. CDR1 GTSNPN and CDR2 SVGIG come from the germline V gene (reference sequence). This CDR3 comprises 13 residues. CDR3 in amino acids: CAWSVEASNEQFF. CDR3 sequence (DNA): TGTGCCTGGTCGGTAGAAGCGTCCAATGAGCAGTTCTTC.

V usage is TRBV10-1 and J usage is TRBJ2-7, with D tentatively TRBD2 (6 bases). Germline V lookup: CDR1 WNHNN, CDR2 SYGVQD (reference sequence). Trimming took 8 bases from V and 1 from J, leaving 9 bases between them. The CDR3 sequence is 12 residues long. DNA for the CDR3: TGCGCCAGCCGGGACTCTTCCTACGAGCAGTACTTC. Its translation: CASRDSSYEQYF.

This clone was detected a few times. Written as DNA, the CDR3 is TGTGCCTGGAGTTTAACTCACTACGAGCAGTACTTC. The encoded protein is CAWSLTHYEQYF. This chain links TRBV30 with TRBJ2-7; D call uncertain. V was trimmed by 2 bases and J by 3 bases, leaving 8 bases between them. CDR1 GTSNPN and CDR2 SVGIG come from the germline V gene (reference sequence). The length of the CDR3 is 12 residues.

J is TRBJ2-3 and V is TRBV18, with 7 bases lining up with TRBD2. The junction had 5 bases not matched to a gene; V was cut back by 3 bases and J by 2 bases. The CDR3 sequence is 15 residues long. The germline V gene encodes CDR1 KGHSH and CDR2 LQKENI. CDR3 in amino acids: CASSPELAFTDTQYF. The CDR3 region has the DNA TGTGCCAGCTCACCGGAACTAGCGTTCACAGATACGCAGTATTTT.

The chain has TRBV6-5 and TRBJ2-1, with D perhaps matching TRBD1 (6 bases). The CDR3 loop spans 15 amino acids. Trimming cost V 4 bases and J 4 bases, with 14 bases left between them. Germline V CDR1 and CDR2: MNHEY, SVGAGI. CDR3 sequence: CASSSQGGSYNEQFF. In DNA form, the CDR3 reads TGTGCCAGCAGTTCACAAGGGGGATCGTACAATGAGCAGTTCTTC.

The chain combines TRBV18 with TRBJ1-1, with D possibly TRBD1 on 6 matching bases. V dropped 6 bases and J dropped 1 base, with 12 bases sitting between them. Germline assignment: CDR1 KGHSH and CDR2 LQKENI. The CDR3 loop spans 14 amino acids. CDR3 DNA sequence: TGTGCCAGCTCCTCGGACAGCCCGAACACTGAAGCTTTCTTT. This encodes CASSSDSPNTEAFF. Together with reference TRBV18 and TRBJ1-1, the CDR3 gives the full variable domain: NAGVMQNPRHLVRRRGQEARLRCSPMKGHSHVYWYRQLPEEGLKFMVYLQKENIIDESGMPKERFSAEFPKEGPSILRIQQVVRGDSAAYFCASSSDSPNTEAFFGQGTRLTVV.

The rearrangement joins TRBV29-1 to TRBJ2-1; 13 bases align to TRBD2. The germline CDR1 and CDR2 sequences are SQVTM and ANQGSEA. This CDR3 region has 19 residues. With 3 bases clipped from V and 1 base from J, the junction kept 12 bases outside the gene matches. CDR3 sequence (DNA): TGCAGCGTTGAGCCAGTGGGGACTAGCGGGACTCGTTCCTACAATGAGCAGTTCTTC. Translating gives CSVEPVGTSGTRSYNEQFF.

The chain combines TRBV29-1 with TRBJ2-3, with TRBD2 as a possible D gene (6 bases). With 6 bases removed from V and 4 bases from J, the gap between germline ends came to 17 bases. CDR3 length equals 14 residues. Germline loops: CDR1 SQVTM, CDR2 ANQGSEA. CDR3 sequence (DNA): TGCAGCGTAGACCTAGCGATGGGAGCAGATACGCAGTATTTT. This codes for CSVDLAMGADTQYF.

The chain carries TRBV29-1 and TRBJ2-5, with TRBD1 identical over 8 bases. Germline lookup yields CDR1 SQVTM and CDR2 ANQGSEA. Losses at the gene ends were 3 bases for V and 2 bases for J; bases not matched to a gene: 5. The CDR3 runs 14 residues. Here the CDR3 reads CSVEWTGLQETQYF. In DNA, the CDR3 is TGCAGCGTTGAGTGGACAGGGTTGCAAGAGACCCAGTACTTC.